This T cell receptor (beta chain) was captured in a study of low-dose radiotherapy and immunotherapy resistance in tumors. This clonotype was observed at least ten times. Primers targeting TRAV and TRBV primed first-strand cDNA, covering alpha and beta chains. Amplification, which lasted 20 to 25 PCR cycles, used a constant-region primer and V-primer adapter to amplify TCRs. TCRdb reanalysed the reads using MiXCR and keeps one entry per CDR3 protein. The table shows over 65,000 distinct CDR3 sequences, with roughly a sixth occurring only once. The time point was: before trial treatment. Trimming at V came to 4 bases and at J to 0 bases, leaving 1 base not matched to a gene. This CDR3 is 14 amino acids long. Germline assignment: CDR1 ENHRY and CDR2 SYGVKD.

This receptor was taken from a male donor with prostate cancer. The chain couples TRBV10-3 to TRBJ1-1; 8 bases agree with TRBD1. This sample comprised PBMCs, obtained before treatment. The CDR3 DNA is TGTGCCATCAGTGCGGGACAGGTGAACACTGAAGCTTTCTTT. It codes for CAISAGQVNTEAFF.